The next 10 T cell receptor beta chains were all read from a single sample in a study of T cells in Graves' hyperthyroidism and ophthalmopathy. RNA transcripts gave rise to amplified TCR beta CDR3 regions. TCR CDR3 regions were first amplified by RT-PCR with HTBI primers. Each CDR3 protein gets one entry after TCRdb re-called the multiplex PCR reads with MiXCR. This table holds hundreds of thousands of distinct CDR3 sequences, about 45% found once. Sample: peripheral blood or thyroid tissue (not recorded which). Receptor source: a woman aged 18-30 years with Graves' hyperthyroidism.

This clonotype was counted many times. The chain is built from TRBV6-6 and TRBJ2-5; 8 bases line up with TRBD2. J lost 5 bases, V lost 4 bases, and 6 bases had no gene match. The germline CDR1 and CDR2 sequences are MNHNY and SVGAGI (reference sequence). This CDR3 has 14 residues. DNA of the CDR3: TGTGCCAGCAGTTCAACTAGCGGCGGGGAGACCCAGTACTTC. Translated: CASSSTSGGETQYF.

This clonotype was picked up a small number of times. This chain uses TRBV4-3 with TRBJ1-3, with 7 bases lining up with TRBD1. The ends lost 0 bases at V and 10 bases at J; junction bases unmatched: 6. The CDR3 has 14 residues. Germline-derived CDR1 and CDR2 are LGHNA and YSLEER. CDR3 residues: CASSQDPRGQTIYF. The CDR3 coding sequence is TGCGCCAGCAGCCAAGATCCAAGGGGGCAAACCATATATTTT.

In DNA form, the CDR3 reads TGCGCCAGCAACTCGTCTGGGAGTGGCGAAAAACTGTTTTTT. Translation: CASNSSGSGEKLFF. The genes are TRBV5-1 and TRBJ1-4; D remains ambiguous. V dropped 6 bases and J dropped 8 bases, with 17 bases sitting between them. Germline V gene data show CDR1 as SGHRS and CDR2 as YFSETQ. The CDR3 contains 14 residues.

This clonotype was counted a few times. The chain joins TRBV19 to TRBJ1-2; unclear D gene. This CDR3 region has 14 residues. Germline-derived CDR1 and CDR2 are LNHDA and SQIVND (reference sequence). Trimming shortened V by 5 bases and J by 4 bases, and 14 bases separated the two germline ends. The CDR3 bases are TGTGCCAGTAGTCCCTGGGAGGCAGCCTATGGCTACACCTTC. Amino acids: CASSPWEAAYGYTF.

The chain joins TRBV29-1 to TRBJ2-2; 8 bases fit TRBD2. With V trimmed by 4 bases and J by 7 bases, 11 bases remained unmatched. CDR3 length: 15 amino acids. The germline CDR1 and CDR2 sequences are SQVTM and ANQGSEA. CDR3 protein: CSVGVSGNINGELFF. In DNA, the CDR3 is TGCAGCGTTGGGGTTAGCGGGAATATTAACGGGGAGCTGTTTTTT.

V and J are TRBV10-3 and TRBJ2-5, with a possible D match to TRBD2 (5 bases). Germline CDR1 and CDR2: ENHRY and SYGVKD. CDR3 size: 12 residues. Trimming took 4 bases from V and 4 from J, leaving 7 bases between them. The DNA for the CDR3 is TGTGCCATCAGTGTTGCGGGAGAGACCCAGTACTTC. Protein product: CAISVAGETQYF.

Many counts were recorded for this clonotype. This chain joins TRBV15 and TRBJ1-3, with unresolved D. Trimming stripped 0 bases from V and 0 bases from J, with 6 bases between. The CDR3 loop spans 15 amino acids. CDR1 is LNHNV, CDR2 YYDKDF, per germline (reference sequence). The CDR3 DNA reads TGTGCCACCAGCAGAGATCGCGCCTCTGGAAACACCATATATTTT. It specifies CATSRDRASGNTIYF. Based on the CDR3 plus reference TRBV15 and TRBJ1-3, the full variable domain is DAMVIQNPRYQVTQFGKPVTLSCSQTLNHNVMYWYQQKSSQAPKLLFHYYDKDFNNEADTPDNFQSRRPNTSFCFLDIRSPGLGDTAMYLCATSRDRASGNTIYFGEGSWLTVV.

There are many counts of this clonotype. The chain employs TRBV19 and TRBJ2-7; D perhaps matches TRBD2 (6 bases). Germline-derived CDR1 and CDR2 are LNHDA and SQIVND (reference sequence). The V and J ends lost 5 bases and 7 bases respectively, with 15 bases between them. This CDR3 is 13 amino acids long. CDR3 sequence reads: CASSPLGAGEQYF. The CDR3 DNA sequence: TGTGCCAGTAGTCCCCTAGGGGCGGGAGAGCAGTACTTC.

For this clonotype: This may arise from a read error, as a much more abundant clone is one base away. The V gene is TRBV29-1, the J gene TRBJ1-1; 7 bases fit TRBD1. Looked up from germline, CDR1 is SQVTM and CDR2 is ANQGSEA. The V gene end was trimmed by 6 bases and the J gene end by 1 base; junction bases not matched to a gene: 5. This CDR3 has 13 residues. DNA for the CDR3: TGCAGCGTGTACAGGGGACCGAACACTGAAGCTTTCTTT. Translated: CSVYRGPNTEAFF.

This clonotype appeared a few times. The junction shows a germline mismatch at one end, possibly a read error. The rearrangement uses TRBV10-3 and TRBJ2-7; D assignment may be TRBD1 or TRBD2 (5 bases each). CDR1 and CDR2 (germline): ENHRY, SYGVKD. The CDR3 is 14 residues long. The CDR3 DNA is TGTGCCAGCAGTTACTCTGGGGGTAGGCCCGAGCAGTACTTC. It is translated as CASSYSGGRPEQYF.